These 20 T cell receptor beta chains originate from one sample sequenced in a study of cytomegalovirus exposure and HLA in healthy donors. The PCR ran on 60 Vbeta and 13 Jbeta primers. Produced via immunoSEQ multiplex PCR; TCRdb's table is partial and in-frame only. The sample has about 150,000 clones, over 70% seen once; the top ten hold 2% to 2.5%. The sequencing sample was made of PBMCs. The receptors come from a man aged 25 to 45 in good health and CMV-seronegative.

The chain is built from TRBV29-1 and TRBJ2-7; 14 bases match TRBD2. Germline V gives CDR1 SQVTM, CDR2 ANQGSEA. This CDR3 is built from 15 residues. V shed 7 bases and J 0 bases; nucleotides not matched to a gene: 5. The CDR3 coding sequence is TGCAGCGCCCGGGGGACTAGCGGGGGCTCCTACGAGCAGTACTTC. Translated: CSARGTSGGSYEQYF.

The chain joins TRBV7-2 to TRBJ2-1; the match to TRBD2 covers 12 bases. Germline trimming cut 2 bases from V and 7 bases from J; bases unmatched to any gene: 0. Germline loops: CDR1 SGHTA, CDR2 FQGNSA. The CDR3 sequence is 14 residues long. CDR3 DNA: TGTGCCAGCAGCTTACTAGCGGGAGGGAATGAGCAGTTCTTC. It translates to CASSLLAGGNEQFF. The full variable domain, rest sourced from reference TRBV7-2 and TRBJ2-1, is GAGVSQSPSNKVTEKGKDVELRCDPISGHTALYWYRQSLGQGLEFLIYFQGNSAPDKSGLPSDRFSAERTGGSVSTLTIQRTQQEDSAVYLCASSLLAGGNEQFFGPGTRLTVL.

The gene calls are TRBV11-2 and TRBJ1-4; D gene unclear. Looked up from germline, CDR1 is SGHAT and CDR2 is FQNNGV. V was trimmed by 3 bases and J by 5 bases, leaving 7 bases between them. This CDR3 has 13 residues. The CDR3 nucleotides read TGTGCCAGCAGCTTCACCACAAATGAAAAACTGTTTTTT. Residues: CASSFTTNEKLFF.

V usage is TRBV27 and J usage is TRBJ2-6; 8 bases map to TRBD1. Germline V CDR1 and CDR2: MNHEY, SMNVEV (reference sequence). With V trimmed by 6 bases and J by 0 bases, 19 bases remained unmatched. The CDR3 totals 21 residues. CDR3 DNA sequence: TGTGCCAGCAGCCGAAGGTTCAACAGGGGGATTTCTACCTCTGGGGCCAACGTCCTGACTTTC. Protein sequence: CASSRRFNRGISTSGANVLTF.

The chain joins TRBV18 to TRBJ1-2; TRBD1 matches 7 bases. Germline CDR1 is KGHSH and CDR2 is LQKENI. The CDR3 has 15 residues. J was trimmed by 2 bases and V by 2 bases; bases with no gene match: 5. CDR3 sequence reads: CASSPATGRNYGYTF. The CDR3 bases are TGTGCCAGCTCACCAGCGACAGGGAGAAACTATGGCTACACCTTC.

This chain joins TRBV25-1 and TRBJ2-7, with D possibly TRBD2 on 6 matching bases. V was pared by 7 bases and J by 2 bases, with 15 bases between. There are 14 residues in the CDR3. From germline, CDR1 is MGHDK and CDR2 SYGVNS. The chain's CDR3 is CASTPMEGPYEQYF. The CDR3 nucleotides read TGTGCCAGCACCCCTATGGAGGGGCCCTACGAGCAGTACTTC.

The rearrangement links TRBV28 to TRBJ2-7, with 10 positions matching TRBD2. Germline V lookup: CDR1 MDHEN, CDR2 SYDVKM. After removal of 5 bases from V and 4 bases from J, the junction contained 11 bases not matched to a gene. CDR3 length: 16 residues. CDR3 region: CASSGNRSGRLYEQYF. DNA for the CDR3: TGTGCCAGCAGTGGTAATCGTAGCGGGAGGCTTTACGAGCAGTACTTC.

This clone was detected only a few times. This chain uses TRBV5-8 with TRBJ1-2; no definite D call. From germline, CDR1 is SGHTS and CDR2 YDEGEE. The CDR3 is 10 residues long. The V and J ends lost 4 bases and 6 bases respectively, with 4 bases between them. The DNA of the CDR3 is TGTGCCAGCAGCCTTCATGGCTACACCTTC. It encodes CASSLHGYTF.

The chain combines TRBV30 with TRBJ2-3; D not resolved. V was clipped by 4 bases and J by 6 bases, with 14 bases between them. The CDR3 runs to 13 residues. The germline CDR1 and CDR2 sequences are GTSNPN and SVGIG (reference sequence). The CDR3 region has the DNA TGTGCCTGGACTGGCGGTAACGGGGATACGCAGTATTTT. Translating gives CAWTGGNGDTQYF.

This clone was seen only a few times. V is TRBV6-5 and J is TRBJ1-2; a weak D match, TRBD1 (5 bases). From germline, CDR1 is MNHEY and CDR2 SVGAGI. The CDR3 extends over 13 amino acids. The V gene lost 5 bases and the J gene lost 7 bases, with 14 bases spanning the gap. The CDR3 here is CASSVQGSGGYTF. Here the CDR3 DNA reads TGTGCCAGCAGTGTCCAGGGTTCAGGTGGCTACACCTTC.

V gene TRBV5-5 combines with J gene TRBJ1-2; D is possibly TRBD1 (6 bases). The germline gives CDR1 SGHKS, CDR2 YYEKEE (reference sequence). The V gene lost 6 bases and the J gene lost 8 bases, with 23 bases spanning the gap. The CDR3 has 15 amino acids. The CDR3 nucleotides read TGTGCCAGCAACCTGGGGGCGATCGGCGAGGGGGGCTACACCTTC. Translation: CASNLGAIGEGGYTF.

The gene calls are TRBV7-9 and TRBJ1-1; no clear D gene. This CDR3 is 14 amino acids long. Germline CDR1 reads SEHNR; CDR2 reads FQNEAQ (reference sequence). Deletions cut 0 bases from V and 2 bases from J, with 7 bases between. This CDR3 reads CASSLAAGNTEAFF. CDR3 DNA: TGTGCCAGCAGCTTAGCAGCGGGTAACACTGAAGCTTTCTTT. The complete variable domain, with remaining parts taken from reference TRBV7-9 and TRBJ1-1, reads DTGVSQNPRHKITKRGQNVTFRCDPISEHNRLYWYRQTLGQGPEFLTYFQNEAQLEKSRLLSDRFSAERPKGSFSTLEIQRTEQGDSAMYLCASSLAAGNTEAFFGQGTRLTVV.

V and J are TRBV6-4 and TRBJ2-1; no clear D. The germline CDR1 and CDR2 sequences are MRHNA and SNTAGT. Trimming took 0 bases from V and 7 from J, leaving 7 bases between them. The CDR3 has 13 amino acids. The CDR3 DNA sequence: TGTGCCAGCAGTGACTCTAGCCAGAATGAGCAGTTCTTC. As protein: CASSDSSQNEQFF.

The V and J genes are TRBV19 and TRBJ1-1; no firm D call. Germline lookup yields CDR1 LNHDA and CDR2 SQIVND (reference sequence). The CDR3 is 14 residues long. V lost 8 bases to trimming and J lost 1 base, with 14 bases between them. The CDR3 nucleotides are TGTGCCAGTTCACCGCGGGCGGGGAACACTGAAGCTTTCTTT. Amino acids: CASSPRAGNTEAFF.

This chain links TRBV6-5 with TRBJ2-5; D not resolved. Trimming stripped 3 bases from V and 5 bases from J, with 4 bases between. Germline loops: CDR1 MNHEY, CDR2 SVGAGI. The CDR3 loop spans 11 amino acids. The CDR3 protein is CASSYSETQYF. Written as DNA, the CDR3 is TGTGCCAGCAGTTATTCGGAGACCCAGTACTTC.

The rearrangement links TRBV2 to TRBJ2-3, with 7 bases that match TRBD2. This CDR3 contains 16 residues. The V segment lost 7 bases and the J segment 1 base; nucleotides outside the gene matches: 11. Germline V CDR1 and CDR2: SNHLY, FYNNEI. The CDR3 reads CASIYFGTSGTDTQYF. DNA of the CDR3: TGTGCCAGCATCTATTTCGGAACTAGCGGCACAGATACGCAGTATTTT.

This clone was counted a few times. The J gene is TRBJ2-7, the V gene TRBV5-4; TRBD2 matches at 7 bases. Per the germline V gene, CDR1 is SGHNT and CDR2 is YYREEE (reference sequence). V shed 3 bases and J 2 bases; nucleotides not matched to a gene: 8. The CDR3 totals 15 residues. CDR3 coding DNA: TGTGCCAGCAGCTCCTTGACTAGCCGACCCTACGAGCAGTACTTC. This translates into CASSSLTSRPYEQYF.

The CDR3 DNA is TGCAGCATCCGGGACAGGGGGACCCAGTACTTC. This sequence encodes CSIRDRGTQYF. The chain recombines TRBV29-1 with TRBJ2-5, with 10 bases lining up with TRBD1. With 8 bases clipped from V and 7 bases from J, the junction kept 4 bases outside the gene matches. CDR1 is SQVTM, CDR2 ANQGSEA, per germline. CDR3 length: 11 amino acids.

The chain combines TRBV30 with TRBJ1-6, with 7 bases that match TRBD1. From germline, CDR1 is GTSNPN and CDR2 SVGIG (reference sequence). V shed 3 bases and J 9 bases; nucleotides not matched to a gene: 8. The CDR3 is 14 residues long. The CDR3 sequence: CAWRIQGRPSPLHF. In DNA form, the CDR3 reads TGTGCCTGGAGGATACAGGGGAGACCTTCACCCCTCCACTTT.

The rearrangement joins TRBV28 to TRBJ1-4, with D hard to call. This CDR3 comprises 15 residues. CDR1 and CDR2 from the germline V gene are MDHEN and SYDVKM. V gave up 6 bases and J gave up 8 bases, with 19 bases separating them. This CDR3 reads CASSRGGRAGEKLFF. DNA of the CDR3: TGTGCCAGCAGCCGGGGAGGAAGGGCGGGCGAAAAACTGTTTTTT.